This entry lists 8 T cell receptor beta chains sequenced from one sample in a study of shared clonotypes between healthy human individuals. The naive CD8 fraction comprised CD45RO-negative cells positively selected for CCR7 and excluded terminally differentiated effector memory CD45RA+ cells. Assay: immunoSEQ multiplex PCR; the TCRdb copy retains only in-frame clones and omits some. The data show over 2 million clones, about 95% seen once. Specimen: naive CD8+ T cells sorted from blood. The receptors were sampled from a man between 18 and 29 years old in good health.

The chain uses TRBV7-2 and TRBJ1-2; D is undetermined. This CDR3 region has 15 residues. Germline CDR1 is SGHTA and CDR2 is FQGNSA. Trimming stripped 4 bases from V and 2 bases from J, with 14 bases between. The CDR3: CASSSGEQRNYGYTF. CDR3 sequence (DNA): TGTGCCAGCAGCTCCGGGGAACAGCGAAACTATGGCTACACCTTC.

The chain joins TRBV28 to TRBJ2-1, with a weak D call TRBD1 (5 bases). Trimming removed 7 bases at V and 8 bases at J, with 15 bases between. The CDR3 is made up of 13 amino acids. Germline V gives CDR1 MDHEN, CDR2 SYDVKM. DNA for the CDR3: TGTGCCAGCAATAGCAGGGCTTCCGATGAGCAGTTCTTC. It specifies CASNSRASDEQFF.

The chain combines TRBV27 with TRBJ1-1; D uncertain. From germline, CDR1 is MNHEY and CDR2 SMNVEV (reference sequence). V lost 5 bases and J 11 bases, leaving 18 bases between the germline ends. The CDR3 is made up of 13 amino acids. The CDR3 DNA reads as TGTGCCAGCAGTGAACACGTCCTACTGGGGGCTTTCTTT. It is translated as CASSEHVLLGAFF.

This clone was picked up one time. The rearrangement uses TRBV14 and TRBJ2-3, with TRBD2 as a possible D gene (6 bases). CDR3 length equals 15 residues. V gave up 5 bases and J gave up 0 bases, with 12 bases separating them. CDR1 and CDR2 (germline): SGHDN, FVKESK. The DNA for the CDR3 is TGTGCCAGCAGCTGGGGGGTCGCGAGCACAGATACGCAGTATTTT. Protein product: CASSWGVASTDTQYF.

This rearrangement joins TRBV20-1 to TRBJ1-2; possibly TRBD1 for D (5 bases). Germline values: CDR1 DFQATT, CDR2 SNEGSKA (reference sequence). The CDR3 length is 11 residues. The DNA of the CDR3 is TGCAGAGTCCATGGGACTTACGGCTACACCTTC. Translation gives CRVHGTYGYTF.

This clone was recorded once. CDR3 nucleotide sequence: TGTGCCAGCAGCGTAGGAGTTGGCCCCGAGCAGTACTTC. As protein: CASSVGVGPEQYF. The chain carries TRBV9 and TRBJ2-7; D is ambiguous. CDR3 length: 13 residues. Trimming removed 0 bases at V and 6 bases at J, with 10 bases between. The V gene's germline CDR1 is SGDLS and CDR2 YYNGEE.

The V call is TRBV6-1, the J call TRBJ1-5; D unresolved. CDR3 length equals 15 residues. Germline CDR1 and CDR2: MNHNS and SASEGT. Trimming cost V 6 bases and J 3 bases, with 15 bases left between them. In DNA form, the CDR3 reads TGTGCCAGCAGAAGTGGAGAAAGCAACAATCAGCCCCAGCATTTT. This gives the protein CASRSGESNNQPQHF.

This clone was detected only once. The chain has TRBV6-5 and TRBJ2-7, with 9 bases fitting TRBD2. The CDR3 has 14 amino acids. V was pared by 0 bases and J by 7 bases, with 4 bases of the junction left unmatched. Per germline, CDR1 MNHEY and CDR2 SVGAGI. CDR3 sequence (DNA): TGTGCCAGCAGTTACTCGAGCGGGGGGTTGGAGCAGTACTTC. Protein: CASSYSSGGLEQYF.